These T cell receptor beta chains were read from a single sample in a study of blood T cells in healthy people across ages. In TCRdb, the 5' RACE reads were re-called with MiXCR into one record per CDR3 protein. Altogether more than 650,000 distinct CDR3 sequences are present, 50% to 65% being singletons, with the ten largest covering approximately 40%. Sequencing was carried out using blood. Receptor source: a man older than 75 in good health. Each CDR3 is given with its conserved first and last residue. D genes are given only for firm matches. Size is stated for part of the rows, as once, few or many counts, or as a class when the clone is expanded.

v_call	d_call	clone_size	j_call	cdr3_aa	cdr3_nt
TRBV9	-	-	TRBJ2-7	CASSVDGGAYEQYF	TGTGCCAGCAGCGTAGATGGCGGAGCCTACGAGCAGTACTTC
TRBV5-6	-	many	TRBJ2-7	CASSLAGMSLYEQYF	TGTGCCAGCAGCTTGGCCGGGATGAGCCTCTACGAGCAGTACTTC
TRBV12-3/TRBV12-4	-	-	TRBJ2-1	CATAPGNNEQFF	TGTGCCACCGCACCGGGGAACAATGAGCAGTTCTTC
TRBV20-1	TRBD2	-	TRBJ2-1	CSARGLAGVKYNEQFF	TGCAGTGCTAGAGGACTAGCGGGGGTGAAGTACAATGAGCAGTTCTTC
TRBV7-9	-	-	TRBJ1-4	CASSVEQTNEKLFF	TGTGCCAGCAGCGTGGAACAGACCAATGAAAAACTGTTTTTT
TRBV27	TRBD1	few	TRBJ2-3	CASSFPDRVGVRYAYF	TGTGCCAGCAGTTTCCCGGACAGGGTAGGGGTCAGATACGCGTATTTT
TRBV11-2	TRBD2	-	TRBJ2-1	CASSLGLAGTSSYNEQFF	TGTGCCAGCAGCCTAGGACTAGCGGGGACCAGCTCCTACAATGAGCAGTTCTTC
TRBV29-1	TRBD2	few	TRBJ2-7	CSVETSSGSGQYF	TGCAGCGTTGAAACCTCTAGCGGGAGCGGGCAGTACTTC
TRBV20-1	-	-	TRBJ2-5	CSARAAGEGETQYF	TGCAGTGCTCGGGCCGCAGGGGAAGGAGAGACCCAGTACTTC
TRBV9	-	-	TRBJ2-5	CASSASVVGGQETQYF	TGTGCCAGCAGCGCCAGTGTAGTGGGAGGCCAAGAGACCCAGTACTTC
TRBV5-1	TRBD2	-	TRBJ2-1	CASSWVPGGHSGNEQFF	TGCGCCAGCAGCTGGGTGCCGGGGGGTCATTCTGGCAATGAGCAGTTCTTC
TRBV7-2	TRBD1	-	TRBJ2-7	CASSFGTGGAASYEQYF	TGTGCCAGCAGCTTTGGGACAGGGGGTGCTGCCTCCTACGAGCAGTACTTC
TRBV20-1	-	-	TRBJ2-6	CSAQPFSGANVLTF	TGCAGCGCGCAACCGTTCTCTGGGGCCAACGTCCTGACTTTC
TRBV9	-	few	TRBJ2-3	CASSALAKRVSRTDTQYF	TGTGCCAGCAGCGCTCTAGCGAAAAGGGTGTCTAGAACAGATACGCAGTATTTT
TRBV6-2/TRBV6-3	TRBD2	-	TRBJ2-1	CASSRGVGTSGRVEQFF	TGTGCCAGCAGCCGTGGGGTTGGGACTAGCGGGAGAGTTGAGCAGTTCTTC
TRBV4-2	TRBD1	-	TRBJ2-7	CASSQETRGQGLYF	TGTGCCAGCAGCCAAGAAACGAGGGGACAGGGGCTGTACTTC
TRBV6-1	TRBD2	-	TRBJ2-1	CASMAASRTSGRSVYNEQFF	TGTGCCAGCATGGCGGCCAGCCGGACTAGCGGGAGAAGTGTTTACAATGAGCAGTTCTTC
TRBV5-6	TRBD1	-	TRBJ1-6	CASSRDRVLNSPLHF	TGTGCCAGCAGTCGCGACAGGGTGTTAAATTCACCCCTCCACTTT
TRBV21-1	-	-	TRBJ2-7	CASSREGGYEQYF	TGTGCCAGCAGCAGGGAGGGAGGCTACGAGCAGTACTTC
TRBV5-1	-	-	TRBJ1-2	CASSPTPGNYGYTF	TGCGCCAGCAGCCCCACCCCGGGGAACTATGGCTACACCTTC
TRBV15	TRBD2	few	TRBJ2-1	CATSRGGTSGRANEQFF	TGTGCCACCAGCAGAGGAGGGACTAGCGGGAGGGCGAATGAGCAGTTCTTC
TRBV20-1	TRBD2	-	TRBJ2-1	CSARSGLAGGVYNKQFF	TGCAGTGCTAGATCGGGACTAGCGGGAGGGGTTTACAATAAGCAGTTCTTC
TRBV4-2	-	-	TRBJ1-1	CASSQVGRLGNTEAFF	TGTGCCAGCAGCCAAGTTGGTCGATTAGGGAACACTGAAGCTTTCTTT
TRBV6-1	TRBD1	-	TRBJ1-6	CASSEGGGNNSPLHF	TGTGCCAGCAGTGAAGGAGGGGGCAATAATTCACCCCTCCACTTT
TRBV9	TRBD1	-	TRBJ2-6	CASSTGDGANVLTF	TGTGCCAGCAGCACAGGGGACGGGGCCAACGTCCTGACTTTC
TRBV3-1	-	few	TRBJ1-5	CASSQGGAGLNQPQHF	TGTGCCAGCAGCCAAGGTGGGGCAGGCCTTAATCAGCCCCAGCATTTT
TRBV13	-	-	TRBJ2-2	CASSSGTPGTGELFF	TGTGCCAGCAGTTCCGGGACCCCTGGGACCGGGGAGCTGTTTTTT